Described below is a single T cell receptor beta chain sequence and its context. Antigen specificity is unknown. Reverse transcribing all isolated RNA meant expressed TCRB transcripts were sequenced. Profiled with immunoSEQ multiplex PCR; TCRdb holds only in-frame clones, not every one. The data contain hundreds of thousands of clones, about 14% of them singletons. The authors sorted CD4+ naive, central memory, regulatory and stem cell-like memory cells via CD45RO/CCR7/CD25/CD127/CD95/CD27. This record comes from a study of beta chain features in type 1 diabetes. The overall study: Similarity in age, gender and cell yields was seen between patients and healthy donors. Regarding the study as a whole: Shortening that was moderate but significant affected the TCRB CDR3s of Type 1 diabetes patients in all four CD4+ subsets. Whether TCRB rearrangement is influenced by HLA type was left unresolved in this analysis.

The ends were cut back, 0 bases at V and 0 bases at J, with 9 bases in the middle. CDR1 and CDR2 (germline): MNHEY, SMNVEV (reference sequence). The CDR3 length is 17 residues. The sample comprised naive CD4+ T cells from blood. This sequence originates from a man between 18 and 29 years old with type 1 diabetes. The chain links TRBV27 to TRBJ1-6, with D perhaps TRBD1 (5 bases). The CDR3 region is CASSLSEGSSYNSPLHF. For the CDR3, the DNA is TGTGCCAGCAGTTTATCGGAGGGGAGCTCCTATAATTCACCCCTCCACTTT.